This record concerns one T cell receptor (beta chain) sequence. This record belongs to a study of blood T cell repertoires in COVID-19. About the research overall: The samples span acute and convalescent COVID-19 from the United States, Italy and Spain. T cells, B-cell-depleted T cells, or PBMCs provided the cDNA or gDNA that served as material.

Germline CDR1 reads GTSNPN; CDR2 reads SVGIG (reference sequence). The CDR3 has 15 residues. V lost 0 bases to trimming and J lost 0 bases, with 11 bases between them. As originally analysed: Quantification of nucleated cells was approximated via reference gene primer amplification. TCRdb's copy holds only in-frame clones and misses some; the assay was immunoSEQ multiplex PCR. The V and J calls and clone size come from that table; D and trimming were worked out from the DNA. The sample has 300,000 to 400,000 clones, approximately 87% seen once. Seattle cases were enrolled at active infection and followed longitudinally.

The chain employs TRBV30 and TRBJ1-1; tentatively, D is TRBD1 (6 bases). Sequencing used peripheral blood. This receptor was obtained from an older woman with COVID-19, enrolled during active disease. The CDR3 DNA follows: TGTGCCTGGAGTGTTTTGGACAGCATGAACACTGAAGCTTTCTTT. Protein product: CAWSVLDSMNTEAFF.